This TCR beta chain was sequenced during a study of Graves' ophthalmopathy and Graves' hyperthyroidism. Study results and limitations: In separating ophthalmopathy from stable hyperthyroidism, a 13-signature model achieved approximately 91% sensitivity and 65% to 84% specificity.

Diagnoses were established from clinical symptoms, serum thyroxine, TRAb, thyroid ultrasound and orbital computed tomography. This clonotype was seen repeatedly, ten times or more. Antigen: not known. Germline lookup yields CDR1 SGHTA and CDR2 FQGNSA. V was clipped by 5 bases and J by 2 bases, with 15 bases between them. The CDR3 contains 15 residues. RNA transcripts were the template, and TCR beta CDR3 regions were amplified from them. HTBI primers served in a first-round RT-PCR, which a second-round multiplex PCR followed. TCRdb called the multiplex PCR reads again in MiXCR, with one record for every CDR3 protein. The sample includes around 1,000,000 distinct CDR3 sequences, around a third of them seen just once.

The chain joins TRBV7-2 to TRBJ2-5, with a tentative D call TRBD2 (6 bases). The TCR sequence derives from an adult man with Graves' hyperthyroidism. Sequenced input: peripheral blood or thyroid tissue (not recorded which). The CDR3 DNA is TGTGCCAGCAGCCCCCGGTCCGGAGGGCAAGAGACCCAGTACTTC. It yields the protein CASSPRSGGQETQYF.